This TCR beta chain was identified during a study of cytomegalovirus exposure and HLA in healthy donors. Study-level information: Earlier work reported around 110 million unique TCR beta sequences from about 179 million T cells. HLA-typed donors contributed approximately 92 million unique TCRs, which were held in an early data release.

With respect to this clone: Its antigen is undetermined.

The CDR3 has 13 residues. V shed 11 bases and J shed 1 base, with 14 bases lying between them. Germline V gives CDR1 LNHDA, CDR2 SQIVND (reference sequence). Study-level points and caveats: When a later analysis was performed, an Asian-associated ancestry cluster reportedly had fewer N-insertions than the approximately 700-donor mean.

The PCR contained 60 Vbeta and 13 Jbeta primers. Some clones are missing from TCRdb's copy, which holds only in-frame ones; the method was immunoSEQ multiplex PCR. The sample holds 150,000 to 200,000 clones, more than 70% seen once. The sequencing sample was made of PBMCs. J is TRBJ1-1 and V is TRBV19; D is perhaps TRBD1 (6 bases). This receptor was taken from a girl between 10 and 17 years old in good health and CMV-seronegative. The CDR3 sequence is CAADSRPNTEAFF. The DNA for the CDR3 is TGTGCCGCGGACAGCCGACCGAACACTGAAGCTTTCTTT.